These 24 T cell receptor beta chains originate from one sample sequenced in a study of blood T cells in healthy people across ages (dated by TCRdb to between 2014 and 2017). Library creation used 5' RACE. Sequencing was carried out with an Illumina HiSeq 2500. The second PCR ran for about 6 to 12 cycles and used a J-beta primer mix along with a sample-barcoded 5' primer. TCRdb reanalyzed the raw reads on its own, using fastp at Q25 for trimming and MiXCR for clone calling, and kept in-frame beta chains. Every distinct CDR3 protein forms one entry, paired with its most common genes and DNA. The sample profile shows approximately 580,000 distinct CDR3 sequences; around 24% of them were found once. Under 9% of the sample lies in the top ten. A further study also used this sample, focusing on T cells of mothers and their children.

The sample consisted of blood. The receptor source for this set is a boy between 10 and 17 years old in good health.

This clonotype was recorded a few times. J is TRBJ1-2 and V is TRBV11-1; D gene ambiguous. V shed 1 base and J shed 4 bases, with 31 bases lying between them. Germline V CDR1 and CDR2: SGHAT, FQDESV (reference sequence). This CDR3 is 21 amino acids long. This CDR3 reads CASSLVLAPFAQPDLGYGYTF. CDR3 nucleotide sequence: TGTGCCAGCAGCTTAGTACTGGCTCCCTTTGCGCAGCCTGACTTAGGCTATGGCTACACCTTC.

This clonotype appeared a few times. The chain employs TRBV28 and TRBJ2-7; 7 positions match TRBD2. Germline loops: CDR1 MDHEN, CDR2 SYDVKM. The CDR3 consists of 15 residues. V lost 6 bases and J lost 0; bases outside the gene matches: 8. CDR3 DNA: TGTGCCAGCAGCTTCTGGTGGGAGGGCTCCTACGAGCAGTACTTC. Translated, it gives CASSFWWEGSYEQYF.

This chain connects TRBV24-1 to TRBJ2-1, with 9 positions matching TRBD1. V shed 7 bases and J 11 bases; nucleotides not matched to a gene: 17. The CDR3 totals 16 residues. CDR1 KGHDR and CDR2 SFDVKD come from the germline V gene. CDR3 sequence (DNA): TGTGCCACCAGCGACTATGCCGGGACAGGGACGAATCAGCAGTTCTTC. It codes for CATSDYAGTGTNQQFF.

V is TRBV12-3 or TRBV12-4 and J is TRBJ2-1; 7 bases align to TRBD1. CDR3 length: 12 amino acids. The J segment lost 13 bases and the V segment lost 6 bases, leaving 9 bases of the junction unmatched. CDR3 nucleotide sequence: TGTGCCAGCAGGACCCAGACAGGGTATCAGTTCTTC. As protein: CASRTQTGYQFF.

The rearrangement joins TRBV5-1 to TRBJ1-3, with 7 positions matching TRBD1. Looked up from germline, CDR1 is SGHRS and CDR2 is YFSETQ. Trimming took 4 bases from V and 0 from J; bases not matched to a gene: 4. CDR3 length: 15 amino acids. The CDR3 here is CASSLQGSSGNTIYF. The CDR3 bases are TGCGCCAGCAGCCTACAGGGGAGCTCTGGAAACACCATATATTTT. Full variable domain (rest looked up from reference TRBV5-1 and TRBJ1-3): KAGVTQTPRYLIKTRGQQVTLSCSPISGHRSVSWYQQTPGQGLQFLFEYFSETQRNKGNFPGRFSGRQFSNSRSEMNVSTLELGDSALYLCASSLQGSSGNTIYFGEGSWLTVV.

In this sample, this clonotype turned up once. This chain connects TRBV7-9 to TRBJ2-1; weak D call: TRBD2 (5 bases). Germline CDR1 is SEHNR and CDR2 is FQNEAQ (reference sequence). V lost 5 bases and J lost 1, with 12 bases in between. This CDR3 comprises 15 residues. Here the CDR3 reads CASSLGLTSYNEQFF. CDR3 DNA: TGTGCCAGCAGCCTTGGACTTACATCCTACAATGAGCAGTTCTTC.

The gene calls are TRBV6-1 and TRBJ2-3; 8 positions match TRBD2. This CDR3 is 15 amino acids long. Losses at the gene ends were 6 bases for V and 2 bases for J; bases not matched to a gene: 7. Germline CDR1 and CDR2: MNHNS and SASEGT. CDR3 coding DNA: TGTGCCAGCAGGGCGGGGGGCCCAATCACAGATACGCAGTATTTT. It specifies CASRAGGPITDTQYF.

A note on this clonotype: A read error is possible here, since a much larger clone lies one base away. For the CDR3, the DNA is TGTGCCAGCGGCTCCACCGGAGATGAGCAGTTCTTC. Encoded protein: CASGSTGDEQFF. The V and J genes are TRBV7-2 and TRBJ2-5; D call uncertain. The better agreement between TRBJ2-1 and the DNA end casts doubt on the J call. Looked up from germline, CDR1 is SGHTA and CDR2 is FQGNSA. The CDR3 spans 12 residues.

This clonotype has at least ten counts. The chain has TRBV7-2 and TRBJ2-2; D unclear. CDR3 length equals 12 residues. Germline V gene sequence: CDR1 SGHTA, CDR2 FQGNSA. V lost 6 bases and J 8 bases, leaving 10 bases between the germline ends. Here the CDR3 DNA reads TGTGCCAGCAGGCTCACTCCAGGGGAGCTGTTTTTT. This encodes CASRLTPGELFF.

This clonotype occurred a few times. For the CDR3, the DNA is TGCGCCAGCAGCCCGCGTGCCGTAGCGGGACTGGCTCATGAGCAGTTCTTC. The encoded protein is CASSPRAVAGLAHEQFF. This chain joins TRBV4-3 and TRBJ2-5; 8 bases are a match to TRBD2. With the DNA end fitting TRBJ2-1 better, the J assignment may be wrong. The CDR3 spans 17 residues. CDR1 is LGHNA and CDR2 is YSLEER in the germline V gene.

This clonotype has just a few counts. V and J are TRBV28 and TRBJ2-5, with 9 bases matching TRBD2. The CDR3 consists of 15 residues. Germline assignment: CDR1 MDHEN and CDR2 SYDVKM. Trimming took 4 bases from V and 0 from J; bases not matched to a gene: 3. The chain's CDR3 is CASSWASGDQETQYF. The CDR3 DNA sequence: TGTGCCAGCAGTTGGGCTAGCGGGGACCAAGAGACCCAGTACTTC.

V is TRBV28 and J is TRBJ2-1; D perhaps matches TRBD1 (5 bases). The V end lost 1 base, the J end lost 4 bases, and 5 bases lay between the germline ends. The germline CDR1 and CDR2 sequences are MDHEN and SYDVKM. The CDR3 runs to 13 residues. The CDR3 nucleotides are TGTGCCAGCAGTTTATACAGGTACAATGAGCAGTTCTTC. It is translated as CASSLYRYNEQFF.

The DNA of the CDR3 is TGTGCCAGCAGGGGGGGAGGTGAGAGCTCCTACAATGAGCAGTTCTTC. Its translation is CASRGGGESSYNEQFF. The V and J genes are TRBV7-9 and TRBJ2-1; the D gene is possibly TRBD2 (6 bases). The germline V and J ends were trimmed by 6 bases and 0 bases, with 15 bases remaining between them. The CDR3 is 16 amino acids. In germline, CDR1 is SEHNR, CDR2 FQNEAQ (reference sequence).

This clonotype was observed a handful of times. Sequence at one end of the junction differs from germline and may be a read error. CDR3 residues: CASSSRGGDLNTEAFF. The CDR3 DNA sequence: TGTGCCAGCAGCTCCCGAGGAGGGGACCTGAACACGGAAGCTTTCTTT. The chain joins TRBV9 to TRBJ1-1, with TRBD1 as a possible D gene (5 bases). Germline V gives CDR1 SGDLS, CDR2 YYNGEE. This CDR3 is 16 amino acids long.

This clonotype was seen more than once but under ten times. The V call is TRBV20-1, the J call TRBJ1-1; 9 bases map to TRBD1. Germline CDR1 DFQATT, CDR2 SNEGSKA (reference sequence). The CDR3 extends over 21 amino acids. The trim removed 1 base at V and 0 bases at J, leaving 21 bases unmatched. The CDR3 sequence: CSARVGKTPGQGSLLNTEAFF. Here the CDR3 DNA reads TGCAGTGCTAGAGTGGGGAAAACTCCGGGACAGGGCTCTTTACTGAACACTGAAGCTTTCTTT.

The genes are TRBV29-1 and TRBJ1-1, with D unresolved. The germline V gene encodes CDR1 SQVTM and CDR2 ANQGSEA. Between the trimmed V and J ends, which lost 4 bases and 0 bases, there was a span of 21 bases. The CDR3 sequence is 17 residues long. The chain's CDR3 is CSVGLNARSGLNTEAFF. The CDR3 DNA follows: TGCAGCGTTGGGCTCAACGCCCGATCGGGTTTGAACACTGAAGCTTTCTTT.

The rearrangement uses TRBV9 and TRBJ2-5, with 8 positions matching TRBD2. Losses at the gene ends were 0 bases for V and 7 bases for J; bases not matched to a gene: 2. Germline assignment: CDR1 SGDLS and CDR2 YYNGEE. This CDR3 region has 13 residues. CDR3 nucleotides: TGTGCCAGCAGCGTAGACCGGGAGGGGACCCAGTACTTC. Amino acid sequence: CASSVDREGTQYF. Using reference TRBV9 and TRBJ2-5 for the parts outside the CDR3, the full variable domain is DSGVTQTPKHLITATGQRVTLRCSPRSGDLSVYWYQQSLDQGLQFLIQYYNGEERAKGNILERFSAQQFPDLHSELNLSSLELGDSALYFCASSVDREGTQYFGPGTRLLVL.

This clonotype occurred a few times. The V gene is TRBV9, the J gene TRBJ2-1; perhaps TRBD1 as D (6 bases). V shed 5 bases and J shed 7 bases, with 13 bases lying between them. The germline gives CDR1 SGDLS, CDR2 YYNGEE. The CDR3 extends over 13 amino acids. CDR3 region: CASRTGMINEQFF. The CDR3 DNA reads as TGTGCCAGCAGAACAGGGATGATTAATGAGCAGTTCTTC.

Turning to this clonotype: The conserved phenylalanine or tryptophan is not found at the CDR3 terminus, so this likely reflects a read error. V and J are TRBV18 and TRBJ2-4; D is unresolved. Germline CDR1 is KGHSH and CDR2 is LQKENI. V lost 4 bases and J lost 1, with 17 bases in between. The CDR3 length is 17 residues. The CDR3 loop reads CASSRYGSGTAKNIQYL. CDR3 nucleotides: TGTGCCAGCTCACGATACGGGTCGGGTACGGCCAAAAACATTCAGTACCTC.

This clonotype was counted only a few times. DNA for the CDR3: TGTGCCAGCAGCTTAGCAAGGACAAACGTCCACTATGGCTACACCTTC. It encodes CASSLARTNVHYGYTF. This chain uses TRBV7-2 with TRBJ1-2; tentatively, D is TRBD1 (5 bases). The germline CDR1 and CDR2 sequences are SGHTA and FQGNSA. The CDR3 spans 16 residues. V lost 0 bases to trimming and J lost 3 bases, with 14 bases between them. Together with reference TRBV7-2 and TRBJ1-2, the CDR3 gives the full variable domain: GAGVSQSPSNKVTEKGKDVELRCDPISGHTALYWYRQSLGQGLEFLIYFQGNSAPDKSGLPSDRFSAERTGGSVSTLTIQRTQQEDSAVYLCASSLARTNVHYGYTFGSGTRLTVV.

The gene calls are TRBV18 and TRBJ2-7; D is tentatively TRBD1 or TRBD2 (5 bases each). V was pared by 4 bases and J by 0 bases, with 25 bases between. Germline loops: CDR1 KGHSH, CDR2 LQKENI. This CDR3 has 19 amino acids. The DNA of the CDR3 is TGTGCCAGCTCACTGGGGCGAACGGGTCGAGGGAAGAGCTCCTACGAGCAGTACTTC. Its translation: CASSLGRTGRGKSSYEQYF.

This clonotype occurred a few times. The CDR3 protein is CANHRDRLHYEQYF. In DNA form, the CDR3 reads TGTGCCAACCACCGGGACAGGCTACACTACGAGCAGTACTTC. The chain has TRBV28 and TRBJ2-7; 8 nucleotides line up with TRBD1. The CDR3 runs 14 residues. Per germline, CDR1 MDHEN and CDR2 SYDVKM. The trim removed 10 bases at V and 3 bases at J, leaving 11 bases unmatched.

This clonotype was counted only a few times. The rearrangement links TRBV7-9 to TRBJ1-5; TRBD1 is a possible D gene (5 bases). The CDR3 is 15 residues long. Trimming left V 5 bases short and J 4 bases short, with 15 bases between. CDR1 SEHNR and CDR2 FQNEAQ come from the germline V gene (reference sequence). The CDR3 DNA is TGTGCCAGCAGCCCCGGCGACCAGGGTAATCAGCCCCAGCATTTT. It encodes CASSPGDQGNQPQHF.

This clonotype was seen at least ten times. The chain recombines TRBV6-4 with TRBJ2-2, with D perhaps being TRBD1 or TRBD2 (5 bases each). V lost 2 bases and J lost 4, with 5 bases in between. The CDR3 runs to 13 residues. Germline CDR1 reads MRHNA; CDR2 reads SNTAGT. The chain's CDR3 is CASSDGGTGELFF. CDR3 coding DNA: TGTGCCAGCAGTGACGGGGGCACCGGGGAGCTGTTTTTT.